These 4 T cell receptor beta chains originate from one sample sequenced in a study of blood T cell repertoires in COVID-19. This table comes from immunoSEQ multiplex PCR, and its TCRdb copy is limited to in-frame clones, with some not included. Of about 24,000 clones listed, around 69% are singletons. Sequencing was performed on peripheral blood. These receptor sequences come from a human donor in a cohort sampled during active or convalescent COVID-19.

This clone came up a few times. The chain employs TRBV6-2 or TRBV6-3 and TRBJ1-2; D gene ambiguous. Trimming removed 5 bases from V and 6 bases from J, with 10 bases in between. Germline V gives CDR1 MNHEY, CDR2 SVGEGT. This CDR3 comprises 12 residues. The CDR3: CASSIGEDGYTF. CDR3 nucleotide sequence: TGTGCCAGCAGTATAGGAGAGGATGGCTACACCTTC.

This clone was seen a handful of times. This rearrangement joins TRBV30 to TRBJ1-2; a possible D gene is TRBD1 (6 bases). Germline V gene lookup returns CDR1 GTSNPN and CDR2 SVGIG (reference sequence). The CDR3 loop spans 12 amino acids. Trimming took off 8 bases at V and 6 bases at J, with 16 bases between the two ends. This chain's CDR3 is CARLGGAHGYTF. The CDR3 DNA sequence: TGTGCCCGGCTCGGGGGGGCCCATGGCTACACCTTC.

V gene TRBV9 combines with J gene TRBJ1-2; tentatively, D is TRBD1 (5 bases). Trimming stripped 5 bases from V and 4 bases from J, with 9 bases between. From germline, CDR1 is SGDLS and CDR2 YYNGEE. The CDR3 runs 12 residues. CDR3 sequence reads: CASSRQSYGYTF. CDR3 coding DNA: TGTGCCAGCAGTCGACAGAGCTATGGCTACACCTTC.

The chain carries TRBV5-5 and TRBJ2-5; TRBD1 is a possible D gene (6 bases). V was trimmed by 0 bases and J by 5 bases, leaving 11 bases between them. The CDR3 totals 14 residues. CDR1 and CDR2 from the germline V gene are SGHKS and YYEKEE (reference sequence). DNA of the CDR3: TGTGCCAGCAGCTTGGGGACAAGGGGGGAGACCCAGTACTTC. Its protein product is CASSLGTRGETQYF.